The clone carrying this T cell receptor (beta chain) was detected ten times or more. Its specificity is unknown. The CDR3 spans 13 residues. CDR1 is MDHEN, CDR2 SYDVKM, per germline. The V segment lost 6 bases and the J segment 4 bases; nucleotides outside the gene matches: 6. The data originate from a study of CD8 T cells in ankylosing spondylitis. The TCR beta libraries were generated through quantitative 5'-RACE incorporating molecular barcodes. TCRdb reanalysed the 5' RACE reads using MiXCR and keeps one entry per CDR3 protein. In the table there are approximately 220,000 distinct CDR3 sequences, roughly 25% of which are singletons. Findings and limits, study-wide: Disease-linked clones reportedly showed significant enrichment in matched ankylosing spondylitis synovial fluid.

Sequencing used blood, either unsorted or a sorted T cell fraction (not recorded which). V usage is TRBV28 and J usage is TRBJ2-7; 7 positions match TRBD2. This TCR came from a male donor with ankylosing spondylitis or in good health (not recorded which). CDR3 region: CASRRLAAYEQYF. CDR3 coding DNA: TGTGCCAGCAGACGACTAGCAGCTTACGAGCAGTACTTC.